The 15 T cell receptor beta chains presented below share a single source sample, sequenced in a study of response to subunit inactivated influenza vaccine. One entry per CDR3 protein, called by TCRdb with MiXCR from the RT-PCR reads. The top ten hold 1.9% of the sample, which has fewer than 550,000 distinct CDR3 sequences, roughly 27% seen once. The sequenced sample was CD4+ T cells sorted from PBMCs, obtained 5 days after vaccination. The receptors here all came from a man in his forties or fifties who received an inactivated influenza vaccine.

This clonotype was seen many times. This sequence joins TRBV5-1 and TRBJ2-1; D possibly corresponds to TRBD2 (5 bases). Trimming cost V 1 base and J 2 bases, with 13 bases left between them. The CDR3 consists of 16 residues. The germline V gene has CDR1 SGHRS and CDR2 YFSETQ. CDR3 sequence reads: CASSLNGMEAYNEQFF. CDR3 in DNA: TGCGCCAGCAGCTTGAACGGGATGGAGGCCTACAATGAGCAGTTCTTC.

The chain uses TRBV11-1 and TRBJ1-4; TRBD1 might be the D (6 bases). The CDR3 contains 19 residues. V dropped 2 bases and J dropped 0 bases, with 19 bases sitting between them. Germline V gene data show CDR1 as SGHAT and CDR2 as FQDESV (reference sequence). CDR3 loop: CASSLLSGTQVATNEKLFF. Written as DNA, the CDR3 is TGTGCCAGCAGCTTATTGTCGGGGACACAAGTTGCAACTAATGAAAAACTGTTTTTT.

This sequence joins TRBV4-1 and TRBJ2-5; 10 positions match TRBD1. The trim removed 7 bases at V and 3 bases at J, leaving 14 bases unmatched. The CDR3 loop spans 17 amino acids. Germline-derived CDR1 and CDR2 are MGHRA and YSYEKL. The CDR3 DNA reads TGCGCCAGCAATGGCCGCTGGGGACAGGGGAGAAAAGAGACCCAGTACTTC. Amino acids: CASNGRWGQGRKETQYF.

This clonotype was detected a few times. The V and J genes are TRBV12-3 or TRBV12-4 and TRBJ1-2, with a weak D call TRBD1 (5 bases). This CDR3 has 15 amino acids. V was shortened by 6 bases and J by 3 bases, with 17 bases between the two germline ends. DNA for the CDR3: TGTGCCAGCAGCCCTAGGGGAGGCTCTCACTATGGCTACACCTTC. As protein: CASSPRGGSHYGYTF.

V gene TRBV3-1 combines with J gene TRBJ2-5, with D possibly being TRBD1 (6 bases). Germline V CDR1 and CDR2: LGHDT, YNNKEL (reference sequence). The length of the CDR3 is 15 residues. Trimming took off 3 bases at V and 4 bases at J, with 15 bases between the two ends. The CDR3 reads CASSHQGQGRETQYF. The CDR3, as DNA: TGTGCCAGCAGCCATCAGGGGCAGGGGAGAGAGACCCAGTACTTC.

This clonotype was recorded a few times. The chain couples TRBV27 to TRBJ2-7, with 10 bases identical to TRBD1. This CDR3 comprises 12 residues. The J segment lost 6 bases and the V segment lost 4 bases, leaving 0 bases of the junction unmatched. Germline V gives CDR1 MNHEY, CDR2 SMNVEV (reference sequence). This CDR3 is CASSWTGGEQYF. DNA for the CDR3: TGTGCCAGCAGTTGGACAGGGGGCGAGCAGTACTTC.

The J gene is TRBJ2-2, the V gene TRBV10-3; perhaps TRBD2 as D (7 bases). This CDR3 comprises 12 residues. V was shortened by 8 bases and J by 6 bases, with 10 bases between the two germline ends. Germline lookup yields CDR1 ENHRY and CDR2 SYGVKD. CDR3 sequence reads: CAIYGGPGELFF. The DNA for the CDR3 is TGTGCCATCTACGGGGGGCCCGGGGAGCTGTTTTTT.

This clonotype was counted between two and nine times. The gene calls are TRBV7-9 and TRBJ2-1, with TRBD2 as a possible D gene (5 bases). CDR1 is SEHNR and CDR2 is FQNEAQ in the germline V gene (reference sequence). V lost 0 bases and J lost 2, with 14 bases in between. This CDR3 spans 17 amino acids. The CDR3 nucleotides are TGTGCCAGCAGCTTAGCGAAATCAAACGGGGCCTACAATGAGCAGTTCTTC. Its protein product is CASSLAKSNGAYNEQFF.

This clonotype occurred a few times. CDR3 protein: CASSSASEHNEQFF. CDR3 nucleotides: TGTGCCAGCAGTTCGGCTAGCGAGCACAATGAGCAGTTCTTC. The rearrangement uses TRBV12-3 or TRBV12-4 and TRBJ2-1; tentatively, D is TRBD2 (6 bases). Trimming took 4 bases from V and 5 from J, leaving 12 bases between them. The CDR3 extends over 14 amino acids.

The chain is built from TRBV12-3 or TRBV12-4 and TRBJ1-2; no firm D call. This CDR3 has 12 residues. V was trimmed by 3 bases and J by 5 bases, leaving 7 bases between them. For the CDR3, the DNA is TGTGCCAGCAGTTTTACGGGTTATGGCTACACCTTC. Its translation is CASSFTGYGYTF.

The V and J genes are TRBV20-1 and TRBJ2-5, with a weak D call TRBD2 (6 bases). The V end lost 3 bases, the J end lost 4 bases, and 18 bases lay between the germline ends. CDR3 length: 15 amino acids. The germline V gene encodes CDR1 DFQATT and CDR2 SNEGSKA (reference sequence). The CDR3 DNA follows: TGCAGTGCTAGTTTGCGGGAAATCTCTCGAGAGACCCAGTACTTC. Translation gives CSASLREISRETQYF.

Only a few counts were recorded for this clonotype. This chain joins TRBV7-2 and TRBJ2-3, with 8 bases aligning to TRBD2. Trimming took 3 bases from V and 3 from J; bases not matched to a gene: 5. Germline V gene sequence: CDR1 SGHTA, CDR2 FQGNSA. The CDR3 is made up of 15 amino acids. The CDR3 DNA reads as TGTGCCAGCAGCTTCCAGCGGGGGAAGACAGATACGCAGTATTTT. It yields the protein CASSFQRGKTDTQYF.

The chain combines TRBV6-2 or TRBV6-3 with TRBJ2-1, with TRBD2 matching over 8 bases. CDR3 length: 15 amino acids. Germline-derived CDR1 and CDR2 are MNHEY and SVGEGT. V was clipped by 5 bases and J by 0 bases; unmatched bases: 3. The CDR3 spells CASSRLANSYNEQFF. DNA for the CDR3: TGTGCCAGCAGTCGACTAGCGAACTCCTACAATGAGCAGTTCTTC.

The chain employs TRBV10-3 and TRBJ2-1, with D possibly matching TRBD1 (6 bases). The germline gives CDR1 ENHRY, CDR2 SYGVKD. This CDR3 is built from 15 residues. V lost 3 bases and J 4 bases, leaving 13 bases between the germline ends. The DNA of the CDR3 is TGTGCCATCAGTGATATAAGGGGGTGGTACAATGAGCAGTTCTTC. Protein sequence: CAISDIRGWYNEQFF.

J is TRBJ1-6 and V is TRBV5-1; D call uncertain. The CDR3 length is 14 residues. V gave up 0 bases and J gave up 6 bases, with 7 bases separating them. From germline, CDR1 is SGHRS and CDR2 YFSETQ. The CDR3 protein is CASSLELANSPLHF. The CDR3 DNA follows: TGCGCCAGCAGCTTGGAACTTGCTAATTCACCCCTCCACTTT.